The clone carrying this T cell receptor beta chain was counted only a few times. Other DNA sequences in the sample encode the same CDR3. The data derive from a study of Ad26.COV2.S vaccination and SARS-CoV-2 variants. Study background: The donor was enrolled in the Ad26.COV2.S arm of the COV1001 trial.

Treatment specified: about 20 received Ad26.COV2.S at low or high dose, single or two shots; about 5 received placebo; per-sample allocation not given. Day 63 after the first injection of vaccine or placebo was the sampling time. Trimming left V 0 bases short and J 2 bases short, with 5 bases between. Germline CDR1 is SGHRS and CDR2 is YFSETQ. CDR3 size: 13 residues. The repertoire was sequenced with immunoSEQ multiplex PCR; TCRdb's copy has only in-frame clones and lacks some. The table includes 300,000 to 400,000 clones, approximately 90% detected once. The rearrangement links TRBV5-1 to TRBJ2-5; D call uncertain. The sequence came from a person between 18 and 59 years old who received the Ad26.COV2.S COVID-19 vaccine or a placebo. Material: peripheral blood, obtained in a trial of Ad26.COV2.S vaccine versus placebo. For the CDR3, the DNA is TGCGCCAGCAGCTTGGGTCCACAAGAGACCCAGTACTTC. Residues: CASSLGPQETQYF. The full variable domain, its missing parts supplied by reference TRBV5-1 and TRBJ2-5, is KAGVTQTPRYLIKTRGQQVTLSCSPISGHRSVSWYQQTPGQGLQFLFEYFSETQRNKGNFPGRFSGRQFSNSRSEMNVSTLELGDSALYLCASSLGPQETQYFGPGTRLLVL.